Each of the 4 T cell receptor beta chains below was sequenced from the same sample in a study of shared clonotypes between healthy human individuals. Repertoires were generated with immunoSEQ multiplex PCR, while TCRdb's copy carries only in-frame clones and drops some. The repertoire holds approximately 1,000,000 clones, with around three quarters as singletons. Sequencing used memory CD4+ T cells from PBMCs. Subset reported: CD45RA-negative fraction. These TCRs come from a man aged 18 to 30 in good health. Some clones in this sample may be carry-over from other donors' samples.

The gene calls are TRBV9 and TRBJ2-2; no reliable D call. Per germline, CDR1 SGDLS and CDR2 YYNGEE. This CDR3 is built from 15 residues. Trimming removed 2 bases at V and 0 bases at J, with 8 bases between. Here the CDR3 DNA reads TGTGCCAGCAGCGTGAATGGCGCGAACACCGGGGAGCTGTTTTTT. Protein sequence: CASSVNGANTGELFF.

V and J are TRBV5-1 and TRBJ2-3, with D possibly called TRBD1 or TRBD2 (6 bases each). V shed 3 bases and J shed 4 bases, with 18 bases lying between them. The CDR3 extends over 16 amino acids. Germline V lookup: CDR1 SGHRS, CDR2 YFSETQ. The CDR3 sequence: CASSWGSSGGADTQYF. DNA of the CDR3: TGCGCCAGCAGCTGGGGCTCTTCCGGGGGCGCAGATACGCAGTATTTT.

The chain employs TRBV19 and TRBJ2-1, with 7 positions matching TRBD1. V lost 5 bases and J lost 5; bases outside the gene matches: 6. This CDR3 is 14 amino acids long. Germline CDR1 reads LNHDA; CDR2 reads SQIVND (reference sequence). Written as DNA, the CDR3 is TGTGCCAGTAGTGTCGGACAGGAGAACAATGAGCAGTTCTTC. Translated: CASSVGQENNEQFF.

The chain couples TRBV19 to TRBJ2-1; 10 nucleotides line up with TRBD2. Germline CDR1 reads LNHDA; CDR2 reads SQIVND (reference sequence). CDR3 length equals 17 residues. Trimming at V came to 5 bases and at J to 4 bases, leaving 11 bases not matched to a gene. CDR3 coding DNA: TGTGCCAGTAGTTTGGTCTTCGAGCGGGAGGGATACAATGAGCAGTTCTTC. It specifies CASSLVFEREGYNEQFF.